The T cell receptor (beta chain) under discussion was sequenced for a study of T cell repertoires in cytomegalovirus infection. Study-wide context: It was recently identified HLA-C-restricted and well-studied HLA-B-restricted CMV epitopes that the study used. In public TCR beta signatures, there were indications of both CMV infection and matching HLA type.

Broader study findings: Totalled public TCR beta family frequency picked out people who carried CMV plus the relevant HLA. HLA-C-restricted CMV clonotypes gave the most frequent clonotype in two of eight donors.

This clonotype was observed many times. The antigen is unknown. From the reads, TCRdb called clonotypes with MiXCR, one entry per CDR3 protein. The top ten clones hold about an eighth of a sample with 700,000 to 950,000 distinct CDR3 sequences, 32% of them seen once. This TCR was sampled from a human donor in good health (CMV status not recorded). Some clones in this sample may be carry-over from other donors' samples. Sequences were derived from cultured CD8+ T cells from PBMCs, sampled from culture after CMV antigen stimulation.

The CDR3 DNA sequence: TGTGCCAGCAGCCAGGCGGCCGTGTACGAGCAGTACTTC. It is translated as CASSQAAVYEQYF. The chain uses TRBV7-8 and TRBJ2-7; D gene ambiguous. Looked up from germline, CDR1 is SGHVS and CDR2 is FQNEAQ. Trimming removed 5 bases at V and 4 bases at J, with 12 bases between. There are 13 residues in the CDR3.